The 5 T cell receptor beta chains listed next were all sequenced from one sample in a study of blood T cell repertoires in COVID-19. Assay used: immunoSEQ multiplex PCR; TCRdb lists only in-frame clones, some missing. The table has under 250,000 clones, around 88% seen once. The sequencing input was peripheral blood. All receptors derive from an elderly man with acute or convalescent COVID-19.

CDR3 region: CASSLRAVSTNYGYTF. The DNA for the CDR3 is TGTGCCAGCAGCCTCAGGGCAGTTAGCACGAACTATGGCTACACCTTC. The chain joins TRBV7-9 to TRBJ1-2; TRBD1 is a possible D gene (5 bases). V was trimmed by 5 bases and J by 2 bases, leaving 18 bases between them. The CDR3 has 16 residues. From germline, CDR1 is SEHNR and CDR2 FQNEAQ (reference sequence). The whole variable domain, remainder taken from reference TRBV7-9 and TRBJ1-2, is DTGVSQNPRHKITKRGQNVTFRCDPISEHNRLYWYRQTLGQGPEFLTYFQNEAQLEKSRLLSDRFSAERPKGSFSTLEIQRTEQGDSAMYLCASSLRAVSTNYGYTFGSGTRLTVV.

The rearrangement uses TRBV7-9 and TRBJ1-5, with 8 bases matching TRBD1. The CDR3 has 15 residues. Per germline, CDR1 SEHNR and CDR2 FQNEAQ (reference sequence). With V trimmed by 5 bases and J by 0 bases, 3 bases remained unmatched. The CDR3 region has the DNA TGTGCCAGCAGCAGACAGGGGAGTAGCAATCAGCCCCAGCATTTT. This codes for CASSRQGSSNQPQHF.

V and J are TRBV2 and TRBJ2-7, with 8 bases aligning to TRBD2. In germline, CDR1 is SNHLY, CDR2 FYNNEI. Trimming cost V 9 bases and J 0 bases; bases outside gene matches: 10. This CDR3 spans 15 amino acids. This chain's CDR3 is CASSGGGMASYEQYF. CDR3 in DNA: TGTGCCAGTTCCGGGGGGGGAATGGCCTCCTACGAGCAGTACTTC.

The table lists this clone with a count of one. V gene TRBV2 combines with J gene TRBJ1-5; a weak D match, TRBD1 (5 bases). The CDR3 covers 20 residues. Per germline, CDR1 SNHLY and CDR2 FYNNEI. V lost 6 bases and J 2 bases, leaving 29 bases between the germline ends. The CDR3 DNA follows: TGTGCCAGCAGATCAACACAGGATTTAGCTATTCGGTATGGCAATCAGCCCCAGCATTTT. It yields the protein CASRSTQDLAIRYGNQPQHF.

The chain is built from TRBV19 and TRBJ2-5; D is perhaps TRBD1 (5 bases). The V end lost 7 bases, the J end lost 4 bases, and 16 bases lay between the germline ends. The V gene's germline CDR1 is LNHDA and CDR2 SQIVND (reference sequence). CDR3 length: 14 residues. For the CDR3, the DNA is TGTGCCAGTAAGAAGCAAGGGGCTTCAGAGACCCAGTACTTC. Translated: CASKKQGASETQYF.